Below are 18 T cell receptor beta chains sequenced from a single sample in a study of human T cells and chemical hapten exposure. Documented time point: pre-sensitization, week 0. The treatment here: therapeutic diphenylcyclopropenone sensitization with weekly scalp DPC. MiXCR was run by TCRdb on the RACE reads, yielding one entry per CDR3 protein. The sample records tens of thousands of distinct CDR3 sequences, over 9.5% being singletons. This specimen consisted of whole blood, obtained in connection with sensitization to the hapten diphenylcyclopropenone (DPC). The receptors were sampled from a man aged 25 to 40 with alopecia areata. Some clones in this sample may be carry-over from other donors' samples.

This clonotype was found many times. V gene TRBV12-3 or TRBV12-4 combines with J gene TRBJ1-4; tentative D call: TRBD1 (6 bases). The CDR3 is 18 residues long. V shed 4 bases and J shed 0 bases, with 18 bases lying between them. The CDR3 is CASSWVGQRFATNEKLFF. CDR3 in DNA: TGTGCCAGCAGTTGGGTCGGACAGCGATTTGCAACTAATGAAAAACTGTTTTTT.

This clonotype was seen a handful of times. The chain has TRBV5-1 and TRBJ2-1; 8 positions agree with TRBD1. Germline CDR1 reads SGHRS; CDR2 reads YFSETQ. The CDR3 totals 11 residues. V shed 3 bases and J 14 bases; nucleotides not matched to a gene: 4. In DNA, the CDR3 is TGCGCCAGCAGCTGGGGACAGGAGGAGTTCTTC. Protein product: CASSWGQEEFF.

This clonotype was seen repeatedly, ten times or more. The rearrangement joins TRBV6-2 or TRBV6-3 to TRBJ1-2; no clear D. The V end was cut by 6 bases, the J end by 2 bases, with 4 bases between. Germline V gene data show CDR1 as MNHEY and CDR2 as SVGEGT. This CDR3 region has 11 residues. The CDR3 sequence is CASSKNYGYTF. Here the CDR3 DNA reads TGTGCCAGCAGCAAGAACTATGGCTACACCTTC.

In its sample, this clonotype was seen many times. V is TRBV6-2 or TRBV6-3 and J is TRBJ1-6; TRBD1 is a possible D gene (5 bases). Trimming left V 7 bases short and J 6 bases short, with 28 bases between. Per the germline V gene, CDR1 is MNHEY and CDR2 is SVGEGT. The CDR3 spans 19 residues. The CDR3 DNA sequence: TGTGCCAGCACCGATAGATGGAGGGACCGAGACTCCGTTAATTCACCCCTCCACTTT. Translating it yields CASTDRWRDRDSVNSPLHF.

This clonotype was counted at least ten times. The CDR3 end shows no conserved phenylalanine or tryptophan, and so a read error is likely. Because the CDR3's place on the DNA is in doubt, the DNA is left out and the CDR3 is given as listed by TCRdb. The gene calls are TRBV5-4 and TRBJ1-1; no DNA check was done on the table's D call, TRBD1. From its first to its last residue, the CDR3 has 15 amino acids. Germline values: CDR1 SGHNT, CDR2 YYREEE (reference sequence). The CDR3 loop reads CASSTRDSRIMNTEE.

The V call is TRBV11-1, the J call TRBJ2-3, with D perhaps matching TRBD2 (5 bases). The V gene lost 4 bases and the J gene lost 0 bases, with 11 bases spanning the gap. The CDR3 is 15 residues long. Germline V gene sequence: CDR1 SGHAT, CDR2 FQDESV (reference sequence). The CDR3 protein is CASSSMDWSTDTQYF. CDR3 in DNA: TGTGCCAGCAGCTCAATGGACTGGAGCACAGATACGCAGTATTTT. Full variable domain (rest looked up from reference TRBV11-1 and TRBJ2-3): EAEVAQSPRYKITEKSQAVAFWCDPISGHATLYWYRQILGQGPELLVQFQDESVVDDSQLPKDRFSAERLKGVDSTLKIQPAELGDSAMYLCASSSMDWSTDTQYFGPGTRLTVL.

The V call is TRBV29-1, the J call TRBJ2-5; D unresolved. Germline V CDR1 and CDR2: SQVTM, ANQGSEA. The CDR3 extends over 12 amino acids. Between the trimmed V and J ends, which lost 5 bases and 2 bases, there was a span of 9 bases. CDR3 region: CSVSPEQETQYF. In DNA form, the CDR3 reads TGCAGCGTTTCCCCCGAGCAAGAGACCCAGTACTTC. The entire variable domain, with the rest obtained from reference TRBV29-1 and TRBJ2-5, is as follows: SAVISQKPSRDICQRGTSLTIQCQVDSQVTMMFWYRQQPGQSLTLIATANQGSEATYESGFVIDKFPISRPNLTFSTLTVSNMSPEDSSIYLCSVSPEQETQYFGPGTRLLVL.

This clonotype has a handful of counts. This chain connects TRBV5-1 to TRBJ1-2; no clear D. The V end was cut by 1 base, the J end by 0 bases, with 4 bases between. CDR1 is SGHRS and CDR2 is YFSETQ in the germline V gene. This CDR3 spans 13 amino acids. The CDR3: CASSLTANYGYTF. The CDR3 nucleotides are TGCGCCAGCAGCTTGACAGCTAACTATGGCTACACCTTC. Complete variable domain (other parts from reference TRBV5-1 and TRBJ1-2): KAGVTQTPRYLIKTRGQQVTLSCSPISGHRSVSWYQQTPGQGLQFLFEYFSETQRNKGNFPGRFSGRQFSNSRSEMNVSTLELGDSALYLCASSLTANYGYTFGSGTRLTVV.

At least ten counts were recorded for this clonotype. The rearrangement uses TRBV9 and TRBJ2-3; TRBD2 agrees at 11 bases. The CDR3 has 15 amino acids. V dropped 2 bases and J dropped 2; count of bases not matched to a gene: 1. The germline V gene encodes CDR1 SGDLS and CDR2 YYNGEE. As DNA, the CDR3 is TGTGCCAGCAGCGTGACTAGCGGGGACACAGATACGCAGTATTTT. Residues: CASSVTSGDTDTQYF.

This clonotype was observed at least ten times. The chain's CDR3 is CASSPGQGLNQPQHF. For the CDR3, the DNA is TGCGCCAGCAGCCCAGGACAGGGACTAAATCAGCCCCAGCATTTT. The chain combines TRBV5-1 with TRBJ1-5; 8 bases agree with TRBD1. This CDR3 has 15 amino acids. Germline CDR1 and CDR2: SGHRS and YFSETQ. The V and J ends lost 4 bases and 4 bases, in that order; junction bases with no gene match: 7.

This clonotype was seen repeatedly, ten times or more. This chain links TRBV15 with TRBJ1-4; the D is unclear. This CDR3 spans 14 amino acids. Germline V gene lookup returns CDR1 LNHNV and CDR2 YYDKDF (reference sequence). Trimming took off 0 bases at V and 8 bases at J, with 10 bases between the two ends. CDR3 sequence (DNA): TGTGCCACCAGCAGAGAATTTGGGCGAGAAAAACTGTTTTTT. This codes for CATSREFGREKLFF.

This clonotype showed up many times. The V call is TRBV12-3 or TRBV12-4, the J call TRBJ2-4; tentative D call: TRBD2 (5 bases). The length of the CDR3 is 19 residues. The V end was cut by 0 bases, the J end by 0 bases, with 18 bases between. CDR3 nucleotides: TGTGCCAGCAGTTTAGCGCATGCCCCCGGACTGCAAGCCAAAAACATTCAGTACTTC. This translates into CASSLAHAPGLQAKNIQYF.

This rearrangement joins TRBV7-2 to TRBJ1-2, with 10 bases matching TRBD1. The CDR3 totals 15 residues. V lost 2 bases to trimming and J lost 2 bases; unmatched junction nucleotides: 2. CDR1 is SGHTA and CDR2 is FQGNSA in the germline V gene. Here the CDR3 reads CASSLMTGGNYGYTF. CDR3 nucleotides: TGTGCCAGCAGCTTAATGACAGGGGGCAACTATGGCTACACCTTC.

This clonotype was seen at least ten times. This chain uses TRBV18 with TRBJ1-5; D remains ambiguous. Trimming took off 4 bases at V and 1 base at J, with 5 bases between the two ends. Germline lookup yields CDR1 KGHSH and CDR2 LQKENI. The CDR3 totals 13 residues. The DNA of the CDR3 is TGTGCCAGCTCACTGAAGAGCAATCAGCCCCAGCATTTT. It is translated as CASSLKSNQPQHF.

This clonotype showed up many times. The chain recombines TRBV28 with TRBJ2-6; D might be TRBD2 (5 bases). Trimming left V 5 bases short and J 0 bases short, with 11 bases between. The length of the CDR3 is 16 residues. Germline loops: CDR1 MDHEN, CDR2 SYDVKM. The CDR3 region has the DNA TGTGCCAGCAGTATCCAGCGGCGCTCTGGGGCCAACGTCCTGACTTTC. It encodes CASSIQRRSGANVLTF. Supplemented by reference TRBV28 and TRBJ2-6, the full variable domain reads DVKVTQSSRYLVKRTGEKVFLECVQDMDHENMFWYRQDPGLGLRLIYFSYDVKMKEKGDIPEGYSVSREKKERFSLILESASTNQTSMYLCASSIQRRSGANVLTFGAGSRLTVL.

Many counts were recorded for this clonotype. The CDR3 nucleotides are TGTGCCAGCAGTCACGAAGGGGTTAGCAATCAGCCCCAGCATTTT. It specifies CASSHEGVSNQPQHF. This chain uses TRBV2 with TRBJ1-5, with a possible D match to TRBD1 (5 bases). CDR3 length: 15 amino acids. The germline CDR1 and CDR2 sequences are SNHLY and FYNNEI. V lost 5 bases, J lost 0 bases, and 11 bases lay in between.

The V call is TRBV7-9, the J call TRBJ2-6; D gene ambiguous. Germline loops: CDR1 SEHNR, CDR2 FQNEAQ (reference sequence). V was shortened by 7 bases and J by 2 bases, with 12 bases between the two germline ends. There are 15 residues in the CDR3. The DNA for the CDR3 is TGTGCCAGCATCGATGCTAGGGCTGGGGCCAACGTCCTGACTTTC. Its protein product is CASIDARAGANVLTF.

This clonotype was counted a few times. V gene TRBV7-8 combines with J gene TRBJ2-5, with 11 bases that match TRBD2. V was pared by 4 bases and J by 2 bases, with 6 bases of the junction left unmatched. The CDR3 has 16 residues. CDR1 and CDR2 from the germline V gene are SGHVS and FQNEAQ. The CDR3 loop is CASSYRGLAAQETQYF. CDR3 sequence (DNA): TGTGCCAGCAGCTACCGGGGACTAGCGGCTCAAGAGACCCAGTACTTC.